This T cell receptor (beta chain) originates from a study of shared clonotypes between healthy human individuals (dated by TCRdb to about 2020). A note on the overall study: The cohort comprised two women and a few men aged 18 to 49 years. For each donor, CD4 naive and CD4 memory were each run on three plates, CD8 naive on two plates, and CD8 memory on one plate. Blood TCR repertoires of 5 or 6 healthy adults were deeply sequenced to estimate repertoire size and the extent of clonotype sharing between individuals. To increase sequencing depth and limit assay-specific biases, different laboratories used diverse techniques to prepare libraries and sequence TCR repertoires. Each donor's leukapheresis produced roughly between roughly 0.85 and 10 billion PBMCs. What the research found in general, with its limitations: Larger estimated clonotype richness was generally found for naive subsets than for memory subsets. Across several donors, roughly 5% of naive CD4, approximately 3.6% of naive CD8, 2.3% of memory CD4, and around 0.4% of memory CD8 clonotypes were shared. Even with the large sequencing depth, rarefaction of the sorted-subset datasets indicated that sequencing was incomplete. Based on pairwise subsampling, the degree of clonotype sharing among donors was expected to be affected by sequencing depth. Because the study included a small number of donors, the genetic and exposure-history diversity represented was limited. Higher generation probabilities were observed for clonotypes shared by all four sorted-subset donors than for non-shared clonotypes. Sampling was restricted to blood, and TCR repertoires in tissue are likely to differ from TCR repertoires in blood.

Donors were healthy HIV-negative adults with no recently reported acute infections or vaccinations. All donors were Caucasian adults living in Nashville, Tennessee, USA. Magnetic negative selection was used to enrich CD4+ T cells, after which naive cells were positively selected on CD45RA and the negative fraction became the memory subset. After blood collection by leukapheresis, PBMCs were isolated using Ficoll-Histopaque density gradient centrifugation and then cryopreserved in the vapor phase of liquid nitrogen. Analytical flow cytometry was used to check the purity and quantity of each magnetically sorted T cell population. From each sorted fraction, genomic DNA was isolated and quantified by UV absorbance on a Nanodrop 2000c. The CDR3, from cysteine to phenylalanine, totals 14 residues. The kept DNA is CDR3 alone, 42 bases in frame from the first base. According to the germline V gene (reference sequence), CDR1 reads SGHNT and CDR2 reads YYREEE. At the junction V is shortened by 2 bases and J by 0 bases, with 7 bases in between.

This clone showed up just once. What antigen it recognizes has not been identified. Per-base quality was not reported, and no clone a single base away is much larger than it. Using the deep immunoSEQ assay, TCR CDR3 regions were amplified from genomic DNA by multiplex PCR. Genomic DNA extracted from each cell subset was distributed evenly over all wells of several immunoSEQ 96-well plates, and each plate served as one replicate. Each replicate PCR for sorted subsets received 150 to 250 ng genomic DNA, equal to roughly 30,000 T cell genomes. Purified libraries were measured with a Qubit 3.0 fluorometer, size-checked on a Bioanalyzer 2100, and measured again with the KAPA Library Quantification kit. Every immunoSEQ 96-well plate was sequenced on a dedicated single-read 150-cycle Illumina NextSeq 550 flow cell. In the paper's pipeline: Because only junctional sequences without quality scores were contained in the immunoSEQ output, filtering matching that applied to full-length reads could not be performed. Sequences were annotated with PyIR, a Python wrapper for IgBLAST v1.9, and V/J genes and CDR3 were assigned using IMGT germline references. Reads were filtered out if the reads had weak V/J assignments (E-value above 1e-6), no CDR3, stop codons, out-of-frame junctions, or ambiguous translated residues. V3J clonotypes were defined by identical inferred V gene, J gene, and CDR3 amino acid sequence. Percentage overlap between repertoires was calculated by dividing the number of shared unique clonotypes by the size of the smaller repertoire. Three approaches were used to assess repertoire richness: RTK rarefaction, the Chao1 estimator, and Recon v2.1 estimates of unobserved clonotypes. For all TCRbeta clonotypes obtained by the gDNA method from several donors, generation probabilities were computed with OLGA. TCRdb mirrors the immuneACCESS table, restricted to in-frame sequences. Some clones are absent from its copies; in checked studies, under half trace to an unresolved V gene, and the reason for the others is unknown. D and trimming were read from the DNA, whereas the V and J calls and clone size are those reported in that table. The sample data list around 2.1 million clones, and approximately 95% of these were observed just once. Together, the top ten hold less than 0.15% of the sample.

The V gene is TRBV5-4 and the J gene is TRBJ2-3; the D gene cannot be resolved beyond TRBD1 or TRBD2, each matching 5 bases. The TCR sequence derives from a man in his late teens or twenties in good health. What was sequenced was naive CD4+ T cells sorted from blood. According to the study, the label for this sample's cell subset or site signals: CD45RA+ positively selected. The DNA sequence reads TGTGCCAGCAGCTTATGGGACAGCACAGATACGCAGTATTTT. It translates as CASSLWDSTDTQYF.